The 8 T cell receptor beta chains below come from one sample, sequenced in a study of shared clonotypes between healthy human individuals (dated by TCRdb to the early 2020s). Library creation used the immunoSEQ multiplex PCR assay. Entries here come from immuneACCESS through TCRdb and include only in-frame sequences with V and J called. Some clones fail to appear in such tables; in the studies checked, an unresolved V gene covers under half of the shortfall, and the cause of the remainder is unknown. Counted in this sample were about 1.9 million clones; 90% to 95% of them appeared once. Clones ranked in the top ten supply around 1.7% of the sample. CD8 naive samples consisted of CD45RO-negative cells that were positively selected for CCR7, yielding a CD45RA+CCR7+ population without TemRA cells. The specimen was naive CD8+ T cells from PBMCs. What this sample's cell subset or site label stands for: CD45RA+CCR7+. These receptors came from a man aged 18-30 years in good health. Some clones in this sample may be carry-over from other donors' samples.

DNA of the CDR3: TGTGCCAGCAGACGGGAGCCGGGCTACGAGCAGTACTTC. It encodes CASRREPGYEQYF. The rearrangement links TRBV7-8 to TRBJ2-7, with D possibly TRBD2 on 6 matching bases. CDR3 length: 13 residues. V was cut by 6 bases and J by 3 bases, with 12 bases left in between. Germline CDR1 and CDR2: SGHVS and FQNEAQ.

The chain joins TRBV11-2 to TRBJ2-2; D remains unclear. Trimming cost V 6 bases and J 6 bases, with 11 bases left between them. The CDR3 is 13 residues long. Germline V lookup: CDR1 SGHAT, CDR2 FQNNGV. CDR3 DNA: TGTGCCAGCAGTCTACGGTTGGCCGGGGAGCTGTTTTTT. Translated: CASSLRLAGELFF.

This chain uses TRBV30 with TRBJ1-1; no clear D. The length of the CDR3 is 18 residues. Germline V gene data show CDR1 as GTSNPN and CDR2 as SVGIG (reference sequence). The V gene lost 0 bases and the J gene lost 2 bases, with 22 bases spanning the gap. CDR3 DNA: TGTGCCTGGAGTGTACAATTCGGAAGGCTACCTATTAACACTGAAGCTTTCTTT. Translated: CAWSVQFGRLPINTEAFF. Full variable domain (rest looked up from reference TRBV30 and TRBJ1-1): SQTIHQWPATLVQPVGSPLSLECTVEGTSNPNLYWYRQAAGRGLQLLFYSVGIGQISSEVPQNLSASRPQDRQFILSSKKLLLSDSGFYLCAWSVQFGRLPINTEAFFGQGTRLTVV.

About this clone itself: The sample contains more than one DNA sequence encoding this CDR3. The chain recombines TRBV4-3 with TRBJ2-7; TRBD2 is a possible D gene (6 bases). V was shortened by 0 bases and J by 2 bases, with 11 bases between the two germline ends. Germline V lookup: CDR1 LGHNA, CDR2 YSLEER. This CDR3 region has 15 residues. Here the CDR3 reads CASSQDRRGPYEQYF. As DNA, the CDR3 is TGCGCCAGCAGCCAAGATAGGCGGGGCCCCTACGAGCAGTACTTC.

The chain employs TRBV7-6 and TRBJ2-5; weak D call: TRBD2 (6 bases). Germline loops: CDR1 SGHVS, CDR2 FNYEAQ. V lost 5 bases and J lost 2, with 24 bases in between. CDR3 length: 18 amino acids. The CDR3 nucleotides are TGTGCCAGCAGCCTGACTAGTCAGGGAGAGGGTGGACAAGAGACCCAGTACTTC. Translation: CASSLTSQGEGGQETQYF.

The V gene is TRBV27, the J gene TRBJ2-7, with D uncertain. The CDR3 is 15 amino acids. The germline V and J ends were trimmed by 10 bases and 2 bases, with 21 bases remaining between them. CDR1 is MNHEY, CDR2 SMNVEV, per germline (reference sequence). CDR3 nucleotides: TGTGCCACTTCCCCCTTAGGGCGGTGGGCCTACGAGCAGTACTTC. Translated: CATSPLGRWAYEQYF.

This sequence joins TRBV9 and TRBJ1-1; a possible D gene is TRBD1 (6 bases). CDR1 is SGDLS, CDR2 YYNGEE, per germline. The V and J ends lost 3 bases and 5 bases respectively, with 11 bases between them. CDR3 size: 13 residues. CDR3 sequence (DNA): TGTGCCAGCAGCGGCCGGGACAATACTGAAGCTTTCTTT. It encodes CASSGRDNTEAFF.

This chain uses TRBV28 with TRBJ1-4; the D is unclear. The V end lost 3 bases, the J end lost 5 bases, and 10 bases lay between the germline ends. Germline V gene lookup returns CDR1 MDHEN and CDR2 SYDVKM. The CDR3 extends over 14 amino acids. The CDR3 spells CASSFRHLNEKLFF. The CDR3 nucleotides read TGTGCCAGCAGTTTCAGACACCTGAATGAAAAACTGTTTTTT.